A single sample gave rise to the 18 T cell receptor beta chains below, sequenced in a study of blood T cell repertoires in COVID-19. Repertoires were generated with immunoSEQ multiplex PCR, while TCRdb's copy carries only in-frame clones and drops some. The table includes more than 100,000 clones, less than 85% detected once. The specimen was peripheral blood. These receptors all come from a woman aged 80 or over with acute or convalescent COVID-19.

This clone has only one observation. The V call is TRBV6-5, the J call TRBJ1-2; 9 bases are shared with TRBD1. CDR1 and CDR2 (germline): MNHEY, SVGAGI. With 7 bases clipped from V and 8 bases from J, the junction kept 11 bases outside the gene matches. The CDR3 is 14 amino acids. The DNA for the CDR3 is TGTGCCAGCACCCGACGACAGGGGGTTACCGGCTACACCTTC. This gives the protein CASTRRQGVTGYTF.

The chain uses TRBV6-5 and TRBJ2-1; 8 bases map to TRBD2. The CDR3 totals 14 residues. J was trimmed by 9 bases and V by 6 bases; bases with no gene match: 10. The germline gives CDR1 MNHEY, CDR2 SVGAGI. The CDR3: CASSRQGTSGEQFF. The CDR3 region has the DNA TGTGCCAGCAGCCGACAAGGAACTAGCGGTGAGCAGTTCTTC.

In DNA, the CDR3 is TGTGCCAGCAGTTACTCGAGGAGACAGGGCTATGGCTACACCTTC. Translating it yields CASSYSRRQGYGYTF. The chain combines TRBV6-5 with TRBJ1-2, with 7 bases identical to TRBD1. This CDR3 contains 15 residues. CDR1 is MNHEY, CDR2 SVGAGI, per germline. J gave up 4 bases and V 0 bases, and 5 bases lay outside the gene matches.

This clone was picked up one time. The gene calls are TRBV4-1 and TRBJ2-1; 9 nucleotides agree with TRBD2. Germline V gives CDR1 MGHRA, CDR2 YSYEKL. This CDR3 contains 18 residues. V lost 2 bases and J lost 0; bases outside the gene matches: 8. This CDR3 reads CASSQSSLAGRSYNEQFF. In nucleotides, the CDR3 is TGCGCCAGCAGCCAATCATCCCTAGCGGGACGCTCCTACAATGAGCAGTTCTTC.

Only one count was recorded for this clone. The chain links TRBV6-5 to TRBJ2-2, with D possibly matching TRBD1 (6 bases). The V and J ends lost 2 bases and 5 bases respectively, with 12 bases between them. This CDR3 has 15 amino acids. Per the germline V gene, CDR1 is MNHEY and CDR2 is SVGAGI. The CDR3 protein is CASSYKGHTTGELFF. The CDR3 nucleotides are TGTGCCAGCAGTTACAAGGGACATACTACCGGGGAGCTGTTTTTT.

This chain uses TRBV7-8 with TRBJ2-7; tentative D call: TRBD2 (5 bases). The ends were cut back, 1 base at V and 2 bases at J, with 12 bases in the middle. CDR3 length: 15 residues. The germline CDR1 and CDR2 sequences are SGHVS and FQNEAQ. The CDR3 protein is CASSLGGVSTYEQYF. The CDR3 nucleotides are TGTGCCAGCAGCTTAGGGGGAGTAAGTACCTACGAGCAGTACTTC.

The rearrangement links TRBV2 to TRBJ2-3, with D hard to call. This CDR3 has 14 residues. V lost 1 base and J 1 base, leaving 6 bases between the germline ends. Germline lookup yields CDR1 SNHLY and CDR2 FYNNEI. The CDR3 loop reads CASSEGSRTDTQYF. The CDR3 DNA reads TGTGCCAGCAGTGAAGGGAGTCGCACAGATACGCAGTATTTT.

This clone was seen only a few times. This chain connects TRBV19 to TRBJ1-2; 11 bases fit TRBD1. The CDR3 totals 16 residues. Germline CDR1 is LNHDA and CDR2 is SQIVND (reference sequence). Trimming at V came to 2 bases and at J to 5 bases, leaving 7 bases not matched to a gene. The CDR3 DNA follows: TGTGCCAGTAGTATAAATCGTGGGACAGGGGGATATGGCTACACCTTC. It encodes CASSINRGTGGYGYTF. Full variable domain (remainder filled in from reference TRBV19 and TRBJ1-2): DGGITQSPKYLFRKEGQNVTLSCEQNLNHDAMYWYRQDPGQGLRLIYYSQIVNDFQKGDIAEGYSVSREKKESFPLTVTSAQKNPTAFYLCASSINRGTGGYGYTFGSGTRLTVV.

The chain employs TRBV7-2 and TRBJ1-2; D is undetermined. CDR1 and CDR2 from the germline V gene are SGHTA and FQGNSA. This CDR3 region has 15 residues. Trimming left V 1 base short and J 1 base short, with 10 bases between. CDR3 region: CASSLGSGVNYGYTF. In DNA, the CDR3 is TGTGCCAGCAGCTTAGGATCGGGTGTTAACTATGGCTACACCTTC.

The chain employs TRBV19 and TRBJ1-1; maybe TRBD1 (5 bases). Germline V gives CDR1 LNHDA, CDR2 SQIVND (reference sequence). Trimming took 7 bases from V and 1 from J, leaving 13 bases between them. The CDR3 spans 14 residues. CDR3 sequence (DNA): TGTGCCAGTATACCCAACCAGGGGAACACTGAAGCTTTCTTT. It codes for CASIPNQGNTEAFF.

The chain carries TRBV6-2 or TRBV6-3 and TRBJ1-1; 7 positions match TRBD1. Germline loops: CDR1 MNHEY, CDR2 SVGEGT. CDR3 length: 18 amino acids. With V trimmed by 2 bases and J by 4 bases, 16 bases remained unmatched. DNA of the CDR3: TGTGCCAGCAGTTACGTAATCGGGGGACAGTCGAAACCCACTGAAGCTTTCTTT. It encodes CASSYVIGGQSKPTEAFF.

The genes are TRBV29-1 and TRBJ2-5; TRBD2 matches 13 bases. Germline V lookup: CDR1 SQVTM, CDR2 ANQGSEA. The CDR3 spans 13 residues. V dropped 5 bases and J dropped 5; count of bases not matched to a gene: 2. CDR3 region: CSVRTSGGETQYF. CDR3 in DNA: TGCAGCGTTAGGACTAGCGGGGGTGAGACCCAGTACTTC.

A single count supports this clone. The chain carries TRBV5-8 and TRBJ2-7, with D tentatively TRBD1 (6 bases). Germline V gene lookup returns CDR1 SGHTS and CDR2 YDEGEE. V lost 0 bases to trimming and J lost 3 bases, with 10 bases between them. The CDR3 is 14 amino acids. The CDR3 here is CASSLGQAFYEQYF. The CDR3 DNA is TGTGCCAGCAGCTTGGGACAGGCCTTCTACGAGCAGTACTTC.

This clone was counted between two and nine times. J is TRBJ1-4 and V is TRBV9; no clear D. Germline CDR1 is SGDLS and CDR2 is YYNGEE. Between the trimmed V and J ends, which lost 4 bases and 3 bases, there was a span of 10 bases. The length of the CDR3 is 14 residues. CDR3 in amino acids: CASSLRGSNEKLFF. Written as DNA, the CDR3 is TGTGCCAGCAGCCTCCGAGGATCTAATGAAAAACTGTTTTTT.

This clone occurred once. The rearrangement uses TRBV25-1 and TRBJ1-2; TRBD1 aligns across 10 bases. Germline trimming cut 6 bases from V and 10 bases from J; bases unmatched to any gene: 8. This CDR3 comprises 13 residues. The germline V gene encodes CDR1 MGHDK and CDR2 SYGVNS. The CDR3 DNA reads as TGTGCCAGCAGCGTGACAGGGGGCTGGGTCTACACCTTC. Translated, it gives CASSVTGGWVYTF.

V and J are TRBV7-2 and TRBJ1-2; 11 nucleotides agree with TRBD1. After removal of 5 bases from V and 7 bases from J, the junction contained 6 bases not matched to a gene. Germline CDR1 SGHTA, CDR2 FQGNSA. This CDR3 region has 14 residues. DNA for the CDR3: TGTGCCAGCAGCATAGGACAGGGGGCGGGTGGCTACACCTTC. Amino acids: CASSIGQGAGGYTF.

V is TRBV27 and J is TRBJ2-4, with TRBD2 as a possible D gene (6 bases). This CDR3 region has 15 residues. Germline lookup yields CDR1 MNHEY and CDR2 SMNVEV (reference sequence). Between the trimmed V and J ends, which lost 6 bases and 4 bases, there was a span of 16 bases. CDR3 nucleotides: TGTGCCAGCAGCTCCGGGGGACTTATTAAAAACATTCAGTACTTC. This translates into CASSSGGLIKNIQYF.

This clone was counted once. The rearrangement uses TRBV2 and TRBJ1-2, with D unclear. Germline V CDR1 and CDR2: SNHLY, FYNNEI. Trimming left V 6 bases short and J 1 base short, with 12 bases between. CDR3 length equals 14 residues. CDR3 coding DNA: TGTGCCAGCAGGAATCAGGTTAATAACTATGGCTACACCTTC. The encoded protein is CASRNQVNNYGYTF.